The entry that follows covers one T cell receptor (beta chain) sequence. This record comes from a study of blood T cell repertoires in COVID-19. Study-wide context: Samples representing acute and convalescent COVID-19 were sourced from the United States, Italy and Spain. Nucleic acid was either cDNA or gDNA, and it came from T cells, B-cell-depleted T cells, or PBMCs.

The data were produced by immunoSEQ multiplex PCR, yet TCRdb's version contains in-frame clones alone and is incomplete. The table includes approximately 58,000 clones, 77% detected once. This CDR3 contains 16 residues. CDR1 and CDR2 from the germline V gene are MNHEY and SVGAGI. Trimming took off 0 bases at V and 0 bases at J, with 9 bases between the two ends. Input material: peripheral blood. The sequence came from a man between 65 and 85 years old with active or convalescent COVID-19. The V call is TRBV6-5, the J call TRBJ1-3; D is possibly TRBD1 (6 bases). Here the CDR3 DNA reads TGTGCCAGCAGTTACTCGCGGGGGCTCTCTGGAAACACCATATATTTT. This sequence encodes CASSYSRGLSGNTIYF.